This TCR beta chain was sequenced for a study of human T cells and chemical hapten exposure. Study-level findings and limits: Each of the donors had alopecia, so their immune responses may not resemble those of healthy people.

This clonotype was observed a handful of times. Its cognate antigen is unknown. Time point of the sample: pre-sensitization, week 0. Treatment defined: therapeutic diphenylcyclopropenone sensitization with weekly scalp DPC. Alopecia patients between 18 and 70 years old and suitable for DPC were used as donors. In TCRdb, the RACE reads were re-called with MiXCR into one record per CDR3 protein. The sample yields around 350,000 distinct CDR3 sequences, approximately 5.8% seen once. This CDR3 has 17 amino acids. CDR1 MNHEY and CDR2 SVGEGT come from the germline V gene. The V and J ends lost 8 bases and 4 bases respectively, with 26 bases between them.

Sequencing used whole blood, obtained in connection with sensitization to the hapten diphenylcyclopropenone (DPC). The clonotype comes from a woman younger than 30 with alopecia areata. Some clones in this sample may be carry-over from other donors' samples. The chain carries TRBV6-2 or TRBV6-3 and TRBJ1-2, with D perhaps TRBD1 (5 bases). CDR3 DNA sequence: TGTGCCAGCTCGCACCCGGGAGGGGAAGTGGGTCCCTATGGCTACACCTTC. It yields the protein CASSHPGGEVGPYGYTF.